These 17 T cell receptor beta chains originate from one sample sequenced in a study of blood T cell repertoires in COVID-19. This table comes from immunoSEQ multiplex PCR, and its TCRdb copy is limited to in-frame clones, with some not included. The sample consists of some 400,000 clones, more than 75% of them appearing once. Material for sequencing was peripheral blood. Receptors originate from a woman younger than 45 with COVID-19, enrolled during active disease.

V usage is TRBV7-8 and J usage is TRBJ2-7; 7 positions agree with TRBD1. Germline CDR1 and CDR2: SGHVS and FQNEAQ. The CDR3 contains 15 residues. Trimming removed 0 bases from V and 7 bases from J; junction bases left unmatched: 9. CDR3 sequence: CASSLATGNDGEQYF. The CDR3 bases are TGTGCCAGCAGCTTAGCGACAGGGAACGATGGAGAGCAGTACTTC. Variable domain in full (rest from reference TRBV7-8 and TRBJ2-7): GAGVSQSPRYKVAKRGQDVALRCDPISGHVSLFWYQQALGQGPEFLTYFQNEAQLDKSGLPSDRFFAERPEGSVSTLKIQRTQQEDSAVYLCASSLATGNDGEQYFGPGTRLTVT.

V usage is TRBV5-6 and J usage is TRBJ2-4, with D perhaps matching TRBD1 (6 bases). The CDR3 covers 15 residues. The V gene lost 4 bases and the J gene lost 1 base, with 12 bases spanning the gap. CDR1 and CDR2 from the germline V gene are SGHDT and YYEEEE. The CDR3 is CASSPTGSAKNIQYF. The CDR3 nucleotides are TGTGCCAGCAGCCCTACAGGGTCGGCCAAAAACATTCAGTACTTC.

This sequence joins TRBV6-6 and TRBJ1-3; no definite D call. Germline assignment: CDR1 MNHNY and CDR2 SVGAGI (reference sequence). This CDR3 is 14 amino acids long. The V gene lost 7 bases and the J gene lost 0 bases, with 10 bases spanning the gap. CDR3: CASISEVSGNTIYF. CDR3 nucleotide sequence: TGTGCCAGCATCTCGGAGGTCTCTGGAAACACCATATATTTT.

The genes are TRBV10-2 and TRBJ2-7; 10 positions match TRBD1. The germline CDR1 and CDR2 sequences are WSHSY and SAAADI. The CDR3 is 13 residues long. With 6 bases clipped from V and 5 bases from J, the junction kept 4 bases outside the gene matches. The DNA for the CDR3 is TGCGCCAGCAGGCGACAGGGGGCGAACGAGCAGTACTTC. Amino acid sequence: CASRRQGANEQYF.

This clone came up once. The chain joins TRBV4-1 to TRBJ2-7, with a tentative D call TRBD1 (5 bases). This CDR3 contains 17 residues. The germline V and J ends were trimmed by 0 bases and 0 bases, with 15 bases remaining between them. Per the germline V gene, CDR1 is MGHRA and CDR2 is YSYEKL. Here the CDR3 reads CASSQEALRRDSYEQYF. The CDR3 DNA follows: TGCGCCAGCAGCCAAGAAGCCCTTCGCAGGGACTCCTACGAGCAGTACTTC.

The chain joins TRBV5-1 to TRBJ2-5; the match to TRBD2 covers 9 bases. The CDR3 extends over 15 amino acids. Losses at the gene ends were 0 bases for V and 7 bases for J; bases not matched to a gene: 7. The V gene's germline CDR1 is SGHRS and CDR2 YFSETQ. The CDR3 region is CASSLEGLAFGTQYF. DNA of the CDR3: TGCGCCAGCAGCTTGGAGGGACTAGCCTTTGGGACCCAGTACTTC.

The chain links TRBV6-5 to TRBJ2-1; 9 bases agree with TRBD2. The junction had 8 bases not matched to a gene; V was cut back by 0 bases and J by 8 bases. Germline V gene sequence: CDR1 MNHEY, CDR2 SVGAGI. The CDR3 has 16 residues. The CDR3 nucleotides are TGTGCCAGCAGTTACTCCGGAGCTAGCGGGATTGATGAGCAGTTCTTC. Translated, it gives CASSYSGASGIDEQFF.

The rearrangement uses TRBV7-9 and TRBJ2-1; D may be TRBD1 (6 bases). With 5 bases removed from V and 10 bases from J, the gap between germline ends came to 12 bases. The CDR3 has 12 amino acids. CDR1 and CDR2 from the germline V gene are SEHNR and FQNEAQ (reference sequence). CDR3 amino acids: CASSPNRVEQFF. CDR3 nucleotides: TGTGCCAGCAGCCCTAACAGGGTAGAGCAGTTCTTC. Full variable domain (outside the CDR3, taken from reference TRBV7-9 and TRBJ2-1): DTGVSQNPRHKITKRGQNVTFRCDPISEHNRLYWYRQTLGQGPEFLTYFQNEAQLEKSRLLSDRFSAERPKGSFSTLEIQRTEQGDSAMYLCASSPNRVEQFFGPGTRLTVL.

The rearrangement links TRBV19 to TRBJ2-1; 9 nucleotides match TRBD2. V gave up 6 bases and J gave up 9 bases; unmatched junction bases: 3. The CDR3 is 12 amino acids. The V gene's germline CDR1 is LNHDA and CDR2 SQIVND (reference sequence). The DNA of the CDR3 is TGTGCCAGTAGCCTAGCGGGAAGTGAGCAGTTCTTC. Residues: CASSLAGSEQFF.

There are a few counts of this clone. V is TRBV11-2 and J is TRBJ2-2; perhaps TRBD2 as D (6 bases). CDR3 length: 10 residues. CDR1 is SGHAT and CDR2 is FQNNGV in the germline V gene. Trimming left V 11 bases short and J 5 bases short, with 6 bases between. The DNA for the CDR3 is TGTGCCGGGGGGACCGGGGAGCTGTTTTTT. The encoded protein is CAGGTGELFF.

This chain links TRBV30 with TRBJ1-6; 7 bases are shared with TRBD1. CDR3 size: 14 residues. Germline assignment: CDR1 GTSNPN and CDR2 SVGIG (reference sequence). The ends lost 1 base at V and 7 bases at J; junction bases unmatched: 4. The CDR3 DNA reads TGTGCCTGGAGTGAGGGCAGGGGGAATTCACCCCTCCACTTT. It codes for CAWSEGRGNSPLHF.

The chain carries TRBV5-1 and TRBJ2-1; 14 bases fit TRBD2. The CDR3 consists of 16 residues. Germline values: CDR1 SGHRS, CDR2 YFSETQ. Germline trimming cut 3 bases from V and 10 bases from J; bases unmatched to any gene: 9. CDR3 protein: CASSSSTGTSGSEQFF. As DNA, the CDR3 is TGCGCCAGCAGCTCCTCAACCGGGACTAGCGGGAGCGAGCAGTTCTTC.

V is TRBV2 and J is TRBJ2-4; 9 nucleotides line up with TRBD2. There are 14 residues in the CDR3. The V and J ends lost 6 bases and 8 bases, in that order; junction bases with no gene match: 8. Germline V gives CDR1 SNHLY, CDR2 FYNNEI. CDR3 DNA sequence: TGTGCCAGCAGGGAGGTGGGACTAGCTGACATTCAGTACTTC. Translation gives CASREVGLADIQYF.

This chain connects TRBV4-1 to TRBJ1-6; 7 positions match TRBD1. Looked up from germline, CDR1 is MGHRA and CDR2 is YSYEKL. This CDR3 comprises 17 residues. V shed 3 bases, J shed 0 bases, and the junction held 5 bases outside the gene matches. The CDR3 DNA follows: TGCGCCAGCAGCCAGACAAACAGGGGCTCCTATAATTCACCCCTCCACTTT. Its protein product is CASSQTNRGSYNSPLHF.

This chain connects TRBV11-2 to TRBJ2-5; 9 bases agree with TRBD2. The CDR3 runs 16 residues. CDR1 is SGHAT, CDR2 FQNNGV, per germline. The J segment lost 5 bases and the V segment lost 0 bases, leaving 7 bases of the junction unmatched. The CDR3 loop is CASSLDGAGGVETQYF. Written as DNA, the CDR3 is TGTGCCAGCAGCTTAGATGGGGCGGGAGGGGTGGAGACCCAGTACTTC. The full variable domain, with the rest looked up from reference TRBV11-2 and TRBJ2-5, is EAGVAQSPRYKIIEKRQSVAFWCNPISGHATLYWYQQILGQGPKLLIQFQNNGVVDDSQLPKDRFSAERLKGVDSTLKIQPAKLEDSAVYLCASSLDGAGGVETQYFGPGTRLLVL.

The chain employs TRBV7-2 and TRBJ2-5, with 7 bases that match TRBD1. The germline V gene encodes CDR1 SGHTA and CDR2 FQGNSA. The V and J ends lost 6 bases and 1 base, in that order; junction bases with no gene match: 11. This CDR3 is 16 amino acids long. CDR3 residues: CASSSSPRTGQETQYF. DNA of the CDR3: TGTGCCAGCAGTTCCTCCCCAAGGACAGGCCAAGAGACCCAGTACTTC.

With respect to this clone: A read error is the likely source, as a far larger clone sits one nucleotide away. The chain employs TRBV7-2 and TRBJ1-1, with D hard to call. The CDR3 extends over 13 amino acids. V gave up 0 bases and J gave up 0 bases, with 2 bases separating them. Germline CDR1 SGHTA, CDR2 FQGNSA. The CDR3 DNA follows: TGTGCCAGCAGCTTAGCCATGAACACTGAAGCTTTCTTT. This gives the protein CASSLAMNTEAFF.